This is a list of T cell receptor beta chains from one sample in a study of blood T cell repertoires in COVID-19. Assay used: immunoSEQ multiplex PCR; TCRdb lists only in-frame clones, some missing. The table has approximately 230,000 clones, about 90% seen once. What was sequenced was peripheral blood. These receptors came from a man at least 80 years old with acute or convalescent COVID-19. Both conserved end residues are part of each CDR3. The order of the fields is J gene, V gene, CDR3 protein.

j_gene: TRBJ2-7
v_gene: TRBV7-2
CDR3aa: CASSLVGGSLSYEQYF

j_gene: TRBJ1-5
v_gene: TRBV19
CDR3aa: CASRSGQQSQPQHF

j_gene: TRBJ2-4
v_gene: TRBV5-1
CDR3aa: CASSLDSSDKNIQYF

j_gene: TRBJ1-2
v_gene: TRBV6-5
CDR3aa: CASSQHGIGYGYTF

j_gene: TRBJ2-5
v_gene: TRBV7-7
CDR3aa: CASSFGTEETQYF

j_gene: TRBJ2-7
v_gene: TRBV5-1
CDR3aa: CASSLNAGSSYEQYF

j_gene: TRBJ2-3
v_gene: TRBV7-2
CDR3aa: CASSTDFTDTQYF

j_gene: TRBJ1-2
v_gene: TRBV11-2
CDR3aa: CASSFSSGGYTF

j_gene: TRBJ2-3
v_gene: TRBV11-1
CDR3aa: CASSFERRSTDTQYF

j_gene: TRBJ2-3
v_gene: TRBV19
CDR3aa: CASSGGLGTDTQYF

j_gene: TRBJ2-1
v_gene: TRBV4-3
CDR3aa: CASSRGLADEQFF

j_gene: TRBJ1-5
v_gene: TRBV7-3
CDR3aa: CASSLRGQGSNQPQHF

j_gene: TRBJ2-1
v_gene: TRBV27
CDR3aa: CASSLQGQFF

j_gene: TRBJ2-2
v_gene: TRBV19
CDR3aa: CASLEWRGTTGELFF

j_gene: TRBJ2-5
v_gene: TRBV4-2
CDR3aa: CASSRDPGQGEETQYF

j_gene: TRBJ2-2
v_gene: TRBV11-3
CDR3aa: CASSLTSGTNTGELFF

j_gene: TRBJ1-3
v_gene: TRBV5-4
CDR3aa: CASSFGGARPAGNTIYF

j_gene: TRBJ2-2
v_gene: TRBV7-9
CDR3aa: CASSQGLVVGELFF

j_gene: TRBJ1-4
v_gene: TRBV2
CDR3aa: CASKVSVGGEKLFF

j_gene: TRBJ2-7
v_gene: TRBV11-2
CDR3aa: CASSLGDSQYEQYF

j_gene: TRBJ2-7
v_gene: TRBV18
CDR3aa: CASSQRTGRDEQYF

j_gene: TRBJ1-3
v_gene: TRBV6-6
CDR3aa: CASSPQRGSGNTIYF

j_gene: TRBJ2-3
v_gene: TRBV5-1
CDR3aa: CASSMDSSDTQYF

j_gene: TRBJ1-5
v_gene: TRBV6-5
CDR3aa: CASSYSQYSNQPQHF

j_gene: TRBJ2-7
v_gene: TRBV19
CDR3aa: CASSISLAGVWAYISLHEQYF

j_gene: TRBJ1-1
v_gene: TRBV5-1
CDR3aa: CASSLERDTEAFF

j_gene: TRBJ1-2
v_gene: TRBV7-8
CDR3aa: CASSPRTGPSYGYTF

j_gene: TRBJ1-5
v_gene: TRBV19
CDR3aa: CASSRTVNQPQHF

j_gene: TRBJ2-2
v_gene: TRBV5-1
CDR3aa: CASSLGLEVLFF

j_gene: TRBJ2-1
v_gene: TRBV11-3
CDR3aa: CASSTGGTAYNEQFF

j_gene: TRBJ2-2
v_gene: TRBV6-2/TRBV6-3
CDR3aa: CASSYSSANTGELFF

j_gene: TRBJ1-6
v_gene: TRBV2
CDR3aa: CASLPGTGNNSPLHF

j_gene: TRBJ1-1
v_gene: TRBV18
CDR3aa: CASSPPGVRSTEAFF

j_gene: TRBJ1-2
v_gene: TRBV9
CDR3aa: CASSALWTRTNYGYTF

j_gene: TRBJ1-2
v_gene: TRBV18
CDR3aa: CASSQGQGNYGYTF

j_gene: TRBJ2-1
v_gene: TRBV25-1
CDR3aa: CASSESGTGVYNEQFF

j_gene: TRBJ2-7
v_gene: TRBV24-1
CDR3aa: CATIPLPTGTGQTYEQYF

j_gene: TRBJ2-7
v_gene: TRBV15
CDR3aa: CATSRGDTDTYEQYF

j_gene: TRBJ1-1
v_gene: TRBV28
CDR3aa: CASSLITVNTEAFF

j_gene: TRBJ2-3
v_gene: TRBV18
CDR3aa: CASSGQGGTDTQYF

j_gene: TRBJ2-1
v_gene: TRBV19
CDR3aa: CASSIGTGLIGNEQFF

j_gene: TRBJ2-5
v_gene: TRBV6-6
CDR3aa: CASSPSWRGRGETQYF

j_gene: TRBJ2-5
v_gene: TRBV19
CDR3aa: CASSIGTSQETQYF

j_gene: TRBJ2-3
v_gene: TRBV7-2
CDR3aa: CASSRPPGSGTDTQYF

j_gene: TRBJ1-1
v_gene: TRBV5-1
CDR3aa: CASSLGQGFERAEAFF

j_gene: TRBJ1-6
v_gene: TRBV3-1/TRBV3-2
CDR3aa: CASSQADSNSPLHF